A single sample is the source of the 10 T cell receptor beta chains below, sequenced in a study of cytomegalovirus exposure and HLA in healthy donors (dated by TCRdb to between 2016 and 2019). Library method: the immunoSEQ multiplex PCR assay. For the multiplex PCR, a mixture combining 60 forward primers for TCR Vbeta segments and 13 reverse primers for TCR Jbeta segments was used. TCRdb limited this immuneACCESS table to in-frame rearrangements with V and J called. A share of clones is missing; checked studies link under half to unresolved V genes, and the rest is unexplained. The sample table contains around 91,000 clones; only one count was recorded for around four fifths of them. About 2.7% of the sample is in the top ten clones. Sequencing was carried out using PBMCs. The receptors here all came from a male donor in good health and CMV-seropositive.

This rearrangement joins TRBV30 to TRBJ2-3, with 7 bases lining up with TRBD1. With V trimmed by 5 bases and J by 2 bases, 10 bases remained unmatched. The CDR3 is 15 residues long. CDR1 is GTSNPN and CDR2 is SVGIG in the germline V gene (reference sequence). As DNA, the CDR3 is TGTGCCTGGGTGAAACAGGGGCGACTCACAGATACGCAGTATTTT. Its translation is CAWVKQGRLTDTQYF.

The chain uses TRBV19 and TRBJ2-7, with D possibly TRBD1 on 6 matching bases. The V end lost 4 bases, the J end lost 3 bases, and 7 bases lay between the germline ends. Per germline, CDR1 LNHDA and CDR2 SQIVND (reference sequence). This CDR3 has 12 residues. CDR3 nucleotides: TGTGCCAGTAGTAAGACAGGCTACGAGCAGTACTTC. Protein sequence: CASSKTGYEQYF.

V usage is TRBV5-1 and J usage is TRBJ1-2; D remains ambiguous. V was shortened by 5 bases and J by 7 bases, with 21 bases between the two germline ends. The CDR3 length is 15 residues. Germline V lookup: CDR1 SGHRS, CDR2 YFSETQ. The CDR3 sequence: CASRGRSSLHFGYTF. Written as DNA, the CDR3 is TGCGCCAGCAGGGGCCGTTCCTCCCTTCATTTTGGCTACACCTTC.

The chain joins TRBV27 to TRBJ2-7; D is unclear. Trimming removed 4 bases from V and 3 bases from J, with 10 bases in between. Germline V gives CDR1 MNHEY, CDR2 SMNVEV (reference sequence). This CDR3 spans 13 amino acids. CDR3 sequence reads: CASSSGELYEQYF. In DNA form, the CDR3 reads TGTGCCAGCAGTTCCGGAGAGCTCTACGAGCAGTACTTC.

This clone has a handful of counts. The chain employs TRBV28 and TRBJ2-5; D is possibly TRBD1 (5 bases). The J call is uncertain, as TRBJ2-7 better fits the DNA end. Germline assignment: CDR1 MDHEN and CDR2 SYDVKM. CDR3 length: 14 residues. CDR3 sequence reads: CASSFLGQGPEQYF. The CDR3 DNA sequence: TGTGCCAGCAGTTTCCTCGGTCAGGGCCCCGAGCAGTACTTC.

The gene calls are TRBV5-6 and TRBJ2-7; TRBD1 matches at 10 bases. J was trimmed by 6 bases and V by 4 bases; bases with no gene match: 13. The CDR3 length is 16 residues. Looked up from germline, CDR1 is SGHDT and CDR2 is YYEEEE. The CDR3 spells CASSPKGTGDICEQYF. The CDR3, as DNA: TGTGCCAGCAGCCCGAAGGGGACAGGGGACATCTGCGAGCAGTACTTC. Together with reference TRBV5-6 and TRBJ2-7, the CDR3 gives the full variable domain: DAGVTQSPTHLIKTRGQQVTLRCSPKSGHDTVSWYQQALGQGPQFIFQYYEEEERQRGNFPDRFSGHQFPNYSSELNVNALLLGDSALYLCASSPKGTGDICEQYFGPGTRLTVT.

This rearrangement joins TRBV5-1 to TRBJ2-1, with D tentatively TRBD2 (7 bases). This CDR3 is built from 20 residues. CDR1 and CDR2 (germline): SGHRS, YFSETQ. The germline V and J ends were trimmed by 1 base and 4 bases, with 27 bases remaining between them. This chain's CDR3 is CASSLWAGGAVGAGYNEQFF. The CDR3 nucleotides read TGCGCCAGCAGCTTGTGGGCCGGGGGCGCGGTGGGAGCGGGGTACAATGAGCAGTTCTTC.

The J gene is TRBJ2-1, the V gene TRBV7-3, with 9 bases identical to TRBD2. In germline, CDR1 is SGHTA, CDR2 FQGTGA. The CDR3 has 15 amino acids. With 2 bases clipped from V and 7 bases from J, the junction kept 6 bases outside the gene matches. The CDR3 region has the DNA TGTGCCAGCAGCTTAGTAGCGGGAGAATTAAATGAGCAGTTCTTC. It translates to CASSLVAGELNEQFF. Full variable domain (outside the CDR3, taken from reference TRBV7-3 and TRBJ2-1): GAGVSQTPSNKVTEKGKYVELRCDPISGHTALYWYRQSLGQGPEFLIYFQGTGAADDSGLPNDRFFAVRPEGSVSTLKIQRTERGDSAVYLCASSLVAGELNEQFFGPGTRLTVL.

This sequence joins TRBV11-3 and TRBJ2-1; 12 nucleotides align to TRBD2. After removal of 4 bases from V and 6 bases from J, the junction contained 4 bases not matched to a gene. The germline gives CDR1 SGHNT, CDR2 YENEEA. The CDR3 covers 15 residues. Here the CDR3 reads CASSSLAGGSNEQFF. The CDR3 region has the DNA TGTGCCAGCAGCTCACTAGCGGGAGGTAGCAATGAGCAGTTCTTC.

This clone is a singleton in its sample. The same CDR3 is also encoded by other DNA sequences in this sample. This CDR3 reads CATSREEGTGGEKLFF. In DNA, the CDR3 is TGTGCCACCAGCAGAGAGGAGGGGACGGGAGGCGAAAAACTGTTTTTT. The rearrangement links TRBV15 to TRBJ1-4, with D tentatively TRBD1 (5 bases). V was trimmed by 0 bases and J by 8 bases, leaving 16 bases between them. The CDR3 spans 16 residues. CDR1 LNHNV and CDR2 YYDKDF come from the germline V gene (reference sequence). The full variable domain, its missing parts supplied by reference TRBV15 and TRBJ1-4, is DAMVIQNPRYQVTQFGKPVTLSCSQTLNHNVMYWYQQKSSQAPKLLFHYYDKDFNNEADTPDNFQSRRPNTSFCFLDIRSPGLGDTAMYLCATSREEGTGGEKLFFGSGTQLSVL.